These 18 T cell receptor beta chains share one sample of origin, sequenced in a study of regulatory T cells in long-lasting Graves disease. Arm-PCR of CDR3 regions with iRepertoire HTBI primers generated TCR beta libraries. TCRdb fed the multiplex PCR reads into MiXCR, producing one record per CDR3 protein. The sample contains 400,000 to 550,000 distinct CDR3 sequences, about 16% of which appear only once. Indicated time point: newly diagnosed GD, antithyroid drugs for less than 3 months. The TCR library was made from RNA extracted from PBMCs. This same sample was also part of a study on T cells in Graves' hyperthyroidism and ophthalmopathy.

The sequenced sample was peripheral blood mononuclear cells (PBMCs), obtained at new diagnosis, from a patient treated with antithyroid drugs. All receptors derive from a woman between 18 and 29 years old with Graves disease.

The gene calls are TRBV7-3 and TRBJ2-3; a possible D gene is TRBD2 (5 bases). CDR3 size: 13 residues. CDR1 SGHTA and CDR2 FQGTGA come from the germline V gene. Trimming removed 5 bases from V and 5 bases from J, with 11 bases in between. The CDR3 DNA reads TGTGCCAGCAGCCTAAGCGGCATAGATACGCAGTATTTT. Amino acids: CASSLSGIDTQYF.

This clonotype was recorded a few times. The chain joins TRBV19 to TRBJ2-1; 11 bases line up with TRBD2. With 6 bases clipped from V and 7 bases from J, the junction kept 8 bases outside the gene matches. The CDR3 length is 15 residues. The germline gives CDR1 LNHDA, CDR2 SQIVND (reference sequence). The CDR3 sequence is CASRTGTSGRNEQFF. CDR3 nucleotides: TGTGCCAGTAGGACCGGGACTAGCGGCCGGAATGAGCAGTTCTTC.

This clonotype was observed at least ten times. The V gene is TRBV7-9, the J gene TRBJ2-1, with D perhaps assigned TRBD1 or TRBD2 (7 bases each). The V gene lost 3 bases and the J gene lost 8 bases, with 17 bases spanning the gap. CDR3 length: 15 residues. The germline gives CDR1 SEHNR, CDR2 FQNEAQ (reference sequence). The CDR3 region is CASSLTGRGLHEQFF. CDR3 nucleotide sequence: TGTGCCAGCAGCTTGACGGGGAGGGGGCTCCATGAGCAGTTCTTC. Based on the CDR3 plus reference TRBV7-9 and TRBJ2-1, the full variable domain is DTGVSQNPRHKITKRGQNVTFRCDPISEHNRLYWYRQTLGQGPEFLTYFQNEAQLEKSRLLSDRFSAERPKGSFSTLEIQRTEQGDSAMYLCASSLTGRGLHEQFFGPGTRLTVL.

Many counts were recorded for this clonotype. The chain couples TRBV11-3 to TRBJ2-3; D is perhaps TRBD2 (6 bases). The CDR3 is 17 residues long. The germline CDR1 and CDR2 sequences are SGHNT and YENEEA. V was shortened by 0 bases and J by 4 bases, with 17 bases between the two germline ends. CDR3 amino acids: CASSLELGVGLSDTQYF. The CDR3 coding sequence is TGTGCCAGCAGCTTAGAACTTGGGGTGGGACTCTCAGATACGCAGTATTTT.

This clonotype appeared many times. The chain is built from TRBV6-1 and TRBJ2-7, with 9 bases identical to TRBD1. Germline V gene lookup returns CDR1 MNHNS and CDR2 SASEGT. V trimming: 10 bases; J trimming: 6 bases; junction bases outside the gene matches: 4. The CDR3 extends over 11 amino acids. Here the CDR3 DNA reads TGTGCCACCCGGACAGGGGCCGAGCAGTACTTC. Encoded protein: CATRTGAEQYF.

This chain connects TRBV19 to TRBJ2-1, with unresolved D. With 8 bases removed from V and 6 bases from J, the gap between germline ends came to 17 bases. Germline CDR1 is LNHDA and CDR2 is SQIVND (reference sequence). The CDR3 extends over 14 amino acids. CDR3 sequence reads: CASSSWGVGNEQFF. The CDR3 DNA is TGTGCCAGTTCGTCATGGGGTGTGGGCAATGAGCAGTTCTTC.

This clonotype was found a few times. The V and J genes are TRBV12-3 or TRBV12-4 and TRBJ2-7, with TRBD1 matching 7 bases. The CDR3 runs 15 residues. V gave up 4 bases and J gave up 0 bases; unmatched junction bases: 6. The CDR3 nucleotides read TGTGCCAGCAGTTCTACAGGGGCTTCCTCCTACGAGCAGTACTTC. Translating gives CASSSTGASSYEQYF.

The chain combines TRBV7-4 with TRBJ1-5; maybe TRBD1 (5 bases). Germline values: CDR1 SGHVT, CDR2 SQSDAQ. V lost 3 bases, J lost 3 bases, and 12 bases lay in between. CDR3 size: 15 residues. In DNA, the CDR3 is TGTGCCAGCAGCTTCCAGGGTGTTGACAATCAGCCCCAGCATTTT. Protein: CASSFQGVDNQPQHF.

Many counts were recorded for this clonotype. The genes are TRBV3-1 and TRBJ2-1, with D possibly being TRBD1 or TRBD2 (5 bases each). CDR1 is LGHDT and CDR2 is YNNKEL in the germline V gene (reference sequence). V lost 2 bases and J 0 bases, leaving 11 bases between the germline ends. The length of the CDR3 is 16 residues. This CDR3 reads CASSQRGTYSYNEQFF. The CDR3 DNA reads as TGTGCCAGCAGCCAAAGAGGGACCTACTCCTACAATGAGCAGTTCTTC.

This clonotype occurred many times. The chain combines TRBV7-2 with TRBJ2-1; D might be TRBD1 (5 bases). CDR3 length: 16 residues. Germline lookup yields CDR1 SGHTA and CDR2 FQGNSA. V was clipped by 6 bases and J by 0 bases, with 15 bases between them. CDR3 bases: TGTGCCAGCAGAGCCCCTTGGGGCAGCTCCTACAATGAGCAGTTCTTC. This encodes CASRAPWGSSYNEQFF.

This clonotype was seen a few times. This chain joins TRBV3-1 and TRBJ2-7; 11 bases agree with TRBD2. The CDR3 runs to 17 residues. Germline lookup yields CDR1 LGHDT and CDR2 YNNKEL (reference sequence). The trim removed 4 bases at V and 9 bases at J, leaving 17 bases unmatched. CDR3 loop: CASSPAPKTSGIIVQYF. For the CDR3, the DNA is TGTGCCAGCAGCCCCGCTCCGAAGACTAGCGGGATCATAGTGCAGTACTTC.

This chain joins TRBV7-9 and TRBJ2-7; D gene ambiguous. V gave up 5 bases and J gave up 6 bases, with 11 bases separating them. The length of the CDR3 is 12 residues. CDR1 is SEHNR, CDR2 FQNEAQ, per germline (reference sequence). CDR3 loop: CASSGGMVEQYF. CDR3 DNA: TGTGCCAGCAGCGGCGGTATGGTCGAGCAGTACTTC.

The chain links TRBV4-1 to TRBJ2-7; D may be TRBD2 (5 bases). Germline values: CDR1 MGHRA, CDR2 YSYEKL. V was pared by 2 bases and J by 6 bases, with 11 bases between. This CDR3 contains 13 residues. In DNA form, the CDR3 reads TGCGCCAGCAGCCAAATCCGGGGTCGCGAGCAGTACTTC. This gives the protein CASSQIRGREQYF.

This clonotype was observed a handful of times. The chain has TRBV5-1 and TRBJ1-2; D is uncertain. The CDR3 covers 13 residues. Trimming shortened V by 3 bases and J by 10 bases, and 16 bases separated the two germline ends. Germline CDR1 is SGHRS and CDR2 is YFSETQ. The CDR3, as DNA: TGCGCCAGCAGCTCCGAGGCCCCGGTTGACTACACCTTC. Translating it yields CASSSEAPVDYTF.

The genes are TRBV27 and TRBJ1-5; D remains unclear. The germline V gene has CDR1 MNHEY and CDR2 SMNVEV (reference sequence). V lost 4 bases to trimming and J lost 7 bases, with 11 bases between them. CDR3 size: 13 residues. The CDR3 reads CASSSSIGQPQHF. The CDR3, as DNA: TGTGCCAGCAGTTCCTCGATCGGCCAGCCCCAGCATTTT.

This clonotype showed up many times. The chain carries TRBV5-1 and TRBJ2-1, with TRBD2 identical over 16 bases. This CDR3 comprises 16 residues. Germline V CDR1 and CDR2: SGHRS, YFSETQ. After removal of 4 bases from V and 6 bases from J, the junction contained 4 bases not matched to a gene. CDR3 bases: TGCGCCAGCAGCACGGGACTAGCGGGAGGGTTCAATGAGCAGTTCTTC. Protein: CASSTGLAGGFNEQFF.

This clonotype was observed a handful of times. V gene TRBV6-5 combines with J gene TRBJ2-7; D uncertain. The CDR3 loop spans 13 amino acids. Germline V gene lookup returns CDR1 MNHEY and CDR2 SVGAGI. Between the trimmed V and J ends, which lost 2 bases and 2 bases, there was a span of 7 bases. CDR3 amino acids: CASSYLVTYEQYF. The CDR3, as DNA: TGTGCCAGCAGTTACCTTGTCACCTACGAGCAGTACTTC.

The table lists this clonotype with many counts. J is TRBJ2-5 and V is TRBV18, with D perhaps given as TRBD1 or TRBD2 (5 bases each). The germline CDR1 and CDR2 sequences are KGHSH and LQKENI. Trimming removed 1 base at V and 4 bases at J, with 16 bases between. The CDR3 is 16 residues long. The CDR3 region has the DNA TGTGCCAGCTCACCACTTAACACGGGACCGGGAGAGACCCAGTACTTC. It translates to CASSPLNTGPGETQYF. Using reference TRBV18 and TRBJ2-5 for the parts outside the CDR3, the full variable domain is NAGVMQNPRHLVRRRGQEARLRCSPMKGHSHVYWYRQLPEEGLKFMVYLQKENIIDESGMPKERFSAEFPKEGPSILRIQQVVRGDSAAYFCASSPLNTGPGETQYFGPGTRLLVL.